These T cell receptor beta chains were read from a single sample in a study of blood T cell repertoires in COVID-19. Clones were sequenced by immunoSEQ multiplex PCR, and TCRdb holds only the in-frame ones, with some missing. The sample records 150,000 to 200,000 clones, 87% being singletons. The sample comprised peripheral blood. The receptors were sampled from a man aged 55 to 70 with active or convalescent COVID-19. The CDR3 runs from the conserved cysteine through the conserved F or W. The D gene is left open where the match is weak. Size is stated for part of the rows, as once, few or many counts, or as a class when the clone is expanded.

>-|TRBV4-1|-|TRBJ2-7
CASSQELGEGAYEQYF
TGCGCCAGCAGCCAAGAGTTGGGTGAAGGGGCGTACGAGCAGTACTTC
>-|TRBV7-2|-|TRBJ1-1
CASSLVAGTNTEAFF
TGTGCCAGCAGCTTAGTGGCGGGGACGAACACTGAAGCTTTCTTT
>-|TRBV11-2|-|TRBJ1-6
CASSLEGRLGSPLHF
TGTGCCAGCAGCTTAGAGGGCAGGCTCGGATCACCCCTCCACTTT
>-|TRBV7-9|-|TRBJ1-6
CASSPGAGGPLHF
TGTGCCAGCAGCCCGGGCGCGGGGGGGCCCCTCCACTTT
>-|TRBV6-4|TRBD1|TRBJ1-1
CASSDASRDRVGGNTEAFF
TGTGCCAGCAGTGACGCTTCACGCGACAGGGTAGGTGGGAACACTGAAGCTTTCTTT
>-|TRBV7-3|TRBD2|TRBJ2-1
CASSPGLADYNEQFF
TGTGCCAGCAGCCCGGGACTAGCGGACTACAATGAGCAGTTCTTC
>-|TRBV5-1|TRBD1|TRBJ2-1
CASSGGQVTNEQFF
TGCGCCAGCAGTGGGGGACAGGTCACCAATGAGCAGTTCTTC
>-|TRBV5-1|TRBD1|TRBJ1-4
CASSTEQGPQSF
TGCGCCAGCAGCACGGAACAGGGGCCCCAGAGCTTT
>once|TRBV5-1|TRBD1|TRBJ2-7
CASSPTGEYEQYF
TGCGCCAGCAGCCCGACAGGGGAATACGAGCAGTACTTC
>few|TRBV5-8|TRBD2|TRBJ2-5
CASSFDTSGDQTQYF
TGTGCCAGCAGCTTCGATACTAGCGGGGATCAGACCCAGTACTTC
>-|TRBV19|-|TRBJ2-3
CASSMKADADTQYF
TGTGCCAGTAGTATGAAAGCGGATGCAGATACGCAGTATTTT
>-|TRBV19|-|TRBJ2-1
CASSRGHYNEQFF
TGTGCCAGTAGTAGGGGACACTACAATGAGCAGTTCTTC
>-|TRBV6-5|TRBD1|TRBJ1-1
CASSSHPGQGSAFF
TGTGCCAGCAGCTCCCATCCGGGACAGGGATCGGCTTTCTTT
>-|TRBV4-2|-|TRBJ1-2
CASSSEGTKYGYTF
TGTGCCAGCAGCAGTGAGGGAACCAAATATGGCTACACCTTC
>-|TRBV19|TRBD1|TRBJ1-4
CASSSDRGYEKLFF
TGTGCCAGTAGTTCAGACAGGGGATATGAAAAACTGTTTTTT
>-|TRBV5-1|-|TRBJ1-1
CASSLQNSMNTEAFF
TGCGCCAGCAGCTTACAAAATTCAATGAACACTGAAGCTTTCTTT
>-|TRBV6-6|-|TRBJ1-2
CASSYSQSGHHF
TGTGCCAGCAGTTACTCCCAATCGGGACACCACTTT
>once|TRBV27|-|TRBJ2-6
CASSWSGDGANVLTF
TGTGCCAGCAGTTGGTCCGGGGATGGGGCCAACGTCCTGACTTTC